This T cell receptor beta chain was captured in a study of graft-versus-host responses after intestinal transplantation. Study overall: Each transplant was multivisceral, liver-intestinal, or isolated intestinal. Every recipient underwent anti-thymocyte globulin induction, then tacrolimus and steroids for about three years.

About this clone: Its target is not known.

The repertoire was sequenced with immunoSEQ multiplex PCR; TCRdb's copy has only in-frame clones and lacks some. The repertoire holds just over 85,000 clones, about nine tenths seen once, with around 0.38% in the top ten. Study-wide findings and caveats: The study associated peak circulating GvH clone levels with early post-transplant HvG declines. Allografts carried high graft-versus-host to host-versus-graft clonal ratios in patients having graft-donor T cell macrochimerism.

V was pared by 0 bases and J by 10 bases, with 6 bases between. The length of the CDR3 is 11 residues. CDR1 and CDR2 from the germline V gene are SEHNR and FQNEAQ (reference sequence). This clonotype was obtained from a human donor who was the organ donor for an intestinal transplant. V and J are TRBV7-9 and TRBJ1-2, with D possibly being TRBD1 (5 bases). Sample: unstimulated CD8+ T cells sorted from spleen or lymph node cells, taken before transplant. This chain's CDR3 is CASSLAGVYTF. Written as DNA, the CDR3 is TGTGCCAGCAGCTTAGCAGGGGTCTACACCTTC.